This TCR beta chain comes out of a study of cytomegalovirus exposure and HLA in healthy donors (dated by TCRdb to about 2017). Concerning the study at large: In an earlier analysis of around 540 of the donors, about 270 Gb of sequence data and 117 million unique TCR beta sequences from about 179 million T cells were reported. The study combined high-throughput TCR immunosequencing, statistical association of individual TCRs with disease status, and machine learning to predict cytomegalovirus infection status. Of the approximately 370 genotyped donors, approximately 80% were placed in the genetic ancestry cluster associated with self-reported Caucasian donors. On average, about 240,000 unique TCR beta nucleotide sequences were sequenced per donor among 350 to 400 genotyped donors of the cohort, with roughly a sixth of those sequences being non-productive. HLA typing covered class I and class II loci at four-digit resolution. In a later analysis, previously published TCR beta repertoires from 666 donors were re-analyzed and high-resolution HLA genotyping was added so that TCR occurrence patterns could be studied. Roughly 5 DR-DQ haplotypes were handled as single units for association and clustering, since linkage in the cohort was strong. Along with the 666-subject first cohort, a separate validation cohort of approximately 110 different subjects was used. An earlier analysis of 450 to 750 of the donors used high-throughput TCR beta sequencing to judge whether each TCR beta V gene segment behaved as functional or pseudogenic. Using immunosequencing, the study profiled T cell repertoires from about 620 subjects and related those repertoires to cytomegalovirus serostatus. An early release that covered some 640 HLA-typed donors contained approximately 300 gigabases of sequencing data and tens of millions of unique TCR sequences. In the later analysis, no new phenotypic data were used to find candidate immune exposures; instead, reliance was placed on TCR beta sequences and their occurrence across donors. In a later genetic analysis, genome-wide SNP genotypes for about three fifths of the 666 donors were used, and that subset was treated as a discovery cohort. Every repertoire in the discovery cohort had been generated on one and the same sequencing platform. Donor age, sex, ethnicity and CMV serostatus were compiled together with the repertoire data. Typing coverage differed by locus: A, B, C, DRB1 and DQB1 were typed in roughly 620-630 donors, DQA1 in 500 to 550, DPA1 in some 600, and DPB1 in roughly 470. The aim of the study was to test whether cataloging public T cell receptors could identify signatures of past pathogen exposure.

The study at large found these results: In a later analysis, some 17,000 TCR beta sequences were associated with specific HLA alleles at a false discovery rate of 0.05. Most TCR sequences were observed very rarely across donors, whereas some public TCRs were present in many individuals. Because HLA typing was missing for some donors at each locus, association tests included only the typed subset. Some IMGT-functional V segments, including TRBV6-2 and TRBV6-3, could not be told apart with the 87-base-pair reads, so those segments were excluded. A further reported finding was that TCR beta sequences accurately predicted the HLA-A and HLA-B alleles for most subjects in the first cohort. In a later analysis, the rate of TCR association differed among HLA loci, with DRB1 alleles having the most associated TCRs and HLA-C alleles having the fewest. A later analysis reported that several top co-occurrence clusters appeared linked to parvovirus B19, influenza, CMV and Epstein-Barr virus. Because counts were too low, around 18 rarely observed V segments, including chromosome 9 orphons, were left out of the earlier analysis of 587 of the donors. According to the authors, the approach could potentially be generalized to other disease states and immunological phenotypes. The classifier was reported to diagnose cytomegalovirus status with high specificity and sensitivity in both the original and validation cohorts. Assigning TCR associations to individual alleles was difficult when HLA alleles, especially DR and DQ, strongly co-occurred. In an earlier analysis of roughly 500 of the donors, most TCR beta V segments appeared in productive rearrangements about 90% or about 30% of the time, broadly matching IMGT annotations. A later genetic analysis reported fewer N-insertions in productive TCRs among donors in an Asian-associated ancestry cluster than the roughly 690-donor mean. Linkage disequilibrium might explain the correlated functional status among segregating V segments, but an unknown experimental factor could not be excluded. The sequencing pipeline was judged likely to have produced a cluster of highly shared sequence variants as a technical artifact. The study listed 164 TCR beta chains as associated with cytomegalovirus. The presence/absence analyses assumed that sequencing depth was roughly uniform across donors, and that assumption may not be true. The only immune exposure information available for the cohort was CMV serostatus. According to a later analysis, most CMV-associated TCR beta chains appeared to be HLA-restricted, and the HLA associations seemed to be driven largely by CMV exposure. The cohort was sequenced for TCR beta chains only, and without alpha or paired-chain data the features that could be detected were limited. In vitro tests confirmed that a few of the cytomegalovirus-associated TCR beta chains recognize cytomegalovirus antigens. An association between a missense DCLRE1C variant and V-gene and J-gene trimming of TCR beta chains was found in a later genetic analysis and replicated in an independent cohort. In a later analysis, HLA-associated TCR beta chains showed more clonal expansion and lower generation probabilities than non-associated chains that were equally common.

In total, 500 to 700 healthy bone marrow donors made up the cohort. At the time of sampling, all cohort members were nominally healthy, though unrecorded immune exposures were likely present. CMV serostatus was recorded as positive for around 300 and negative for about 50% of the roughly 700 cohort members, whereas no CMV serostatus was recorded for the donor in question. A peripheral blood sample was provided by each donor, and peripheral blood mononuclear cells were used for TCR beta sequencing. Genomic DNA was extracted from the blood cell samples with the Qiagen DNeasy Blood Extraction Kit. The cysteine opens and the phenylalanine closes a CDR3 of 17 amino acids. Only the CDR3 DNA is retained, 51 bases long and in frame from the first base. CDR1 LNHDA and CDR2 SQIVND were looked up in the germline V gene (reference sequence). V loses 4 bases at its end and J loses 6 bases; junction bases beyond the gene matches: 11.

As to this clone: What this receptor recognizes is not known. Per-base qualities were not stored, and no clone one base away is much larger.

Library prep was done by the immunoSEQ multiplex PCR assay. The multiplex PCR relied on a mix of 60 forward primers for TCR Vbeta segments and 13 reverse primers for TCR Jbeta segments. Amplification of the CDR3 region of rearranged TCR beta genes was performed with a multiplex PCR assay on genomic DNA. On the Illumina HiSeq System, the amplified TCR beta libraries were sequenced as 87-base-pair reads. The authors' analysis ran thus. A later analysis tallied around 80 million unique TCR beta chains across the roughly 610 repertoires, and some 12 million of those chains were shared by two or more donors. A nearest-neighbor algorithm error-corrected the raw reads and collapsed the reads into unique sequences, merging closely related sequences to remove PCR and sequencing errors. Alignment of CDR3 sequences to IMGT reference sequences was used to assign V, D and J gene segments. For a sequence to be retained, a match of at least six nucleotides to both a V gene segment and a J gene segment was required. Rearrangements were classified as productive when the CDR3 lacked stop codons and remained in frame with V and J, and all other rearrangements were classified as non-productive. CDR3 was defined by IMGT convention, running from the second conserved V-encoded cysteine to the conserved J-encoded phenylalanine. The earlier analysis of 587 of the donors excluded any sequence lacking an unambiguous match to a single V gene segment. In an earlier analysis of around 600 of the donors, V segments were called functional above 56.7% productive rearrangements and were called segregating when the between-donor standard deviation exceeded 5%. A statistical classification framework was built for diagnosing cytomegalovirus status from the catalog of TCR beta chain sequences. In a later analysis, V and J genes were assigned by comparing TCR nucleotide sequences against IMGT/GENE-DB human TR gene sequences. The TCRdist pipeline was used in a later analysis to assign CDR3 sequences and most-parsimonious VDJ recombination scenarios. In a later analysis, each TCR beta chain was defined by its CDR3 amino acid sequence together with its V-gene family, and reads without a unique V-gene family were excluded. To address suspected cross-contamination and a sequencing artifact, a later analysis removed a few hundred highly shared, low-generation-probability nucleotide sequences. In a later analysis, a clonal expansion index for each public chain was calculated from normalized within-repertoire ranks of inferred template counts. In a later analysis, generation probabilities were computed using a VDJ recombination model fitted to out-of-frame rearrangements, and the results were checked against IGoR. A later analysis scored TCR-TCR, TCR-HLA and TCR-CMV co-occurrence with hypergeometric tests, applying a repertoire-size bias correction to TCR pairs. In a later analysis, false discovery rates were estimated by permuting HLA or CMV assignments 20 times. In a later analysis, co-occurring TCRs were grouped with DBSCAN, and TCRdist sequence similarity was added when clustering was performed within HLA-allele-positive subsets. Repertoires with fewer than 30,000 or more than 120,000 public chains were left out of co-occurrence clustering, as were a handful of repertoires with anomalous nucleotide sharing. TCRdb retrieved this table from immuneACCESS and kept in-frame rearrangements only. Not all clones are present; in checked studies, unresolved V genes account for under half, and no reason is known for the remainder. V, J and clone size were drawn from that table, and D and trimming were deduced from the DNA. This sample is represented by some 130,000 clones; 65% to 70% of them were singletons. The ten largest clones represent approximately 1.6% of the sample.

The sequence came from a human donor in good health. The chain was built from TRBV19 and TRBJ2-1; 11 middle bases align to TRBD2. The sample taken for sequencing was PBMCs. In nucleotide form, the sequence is TGTGCCAGTAGTAGACCCCCGGGACTAGCGGAGCTCAATGAGCAGTTCTTC. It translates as CASSRPPGLAELNEQFF. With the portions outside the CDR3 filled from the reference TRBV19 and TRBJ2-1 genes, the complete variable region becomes DGGITQSPKYLFRKEGQNVTLSCEQNLNHDAMYWYRQDPGQGLRLIYYSQIVNDFQKGDIAEGYSVSREKKESFPLTVTSAQKNPTAFYLCASSRPPGLAELNEQFFGPGTRLTVL.